The 9 T cell receptor beta chains presented below share a single source sample, sequenced in a study of technical replicates of blood from a few donors. Measured with immunoSEQ multiplex PCR; TCRdb has only the in-frame clones, and not every one. The sample carries 78,000 or so clones, roughly 91% recorded once. The material sequenced was T cells isolated from PBMCs. Every receptor here comes from a human donor in good health. Some clones in this sample may be carry-over from other donors' samples.

J is TRBJ1-4 and V is TRBV5-1, with D possibly being TRBD1 (5 bases). The length of the CDR3 is 14 residues. V gave up 1 base and J gave up 7 bases, with 11 bases separating them. Germline CDR1 and CDR2: SGHRS and YFSETQ. The CDR3 sequence: CASSLTGDLEKLFF. Here the CDR3 DNA reads TGCGCCAGCAGCTTGACGGGGGACCTTGAAAAACTGTTTTTT.

This sequence joins TRBV10-3 and TRBJ2-2, with 9 bases aligning to TRBD1. This CDR3 is 14 amino acids long. With V trimmed by 7 bases and J by 7 bases, 7 bases remained unmatched. The V gene's germline CDR1 is ENHRY and CDR2 SYGVKD. CDR3 bases: TGTGCCATCAAGGGACAGGGTAACTTCGGGGAGCTGTTTTTT. It encodes CAIKGQGNFGELFF.

The chain is built from TRBV9 and TRBJ2-3, with D possibly TRBD2 on 5 matching bases. CDR3 size: 15 residues. Trimming left V 4 bases short and J 2 bases short, with 14 bases between. CDR1 is SGDLS, CDR2 YYNGEE, per germline. CDR3 sequence: CASSRGASNTDTQYF. The CDR3 DNA follows: TGTGCCAGCAGCCGGGGTGCATCCAACACAGATACGCAGTATTTT.

The chain joins TRBV7-9 to TRBJ2-5, with 7 bases identical to TRBD1. CDR3 size: 14 residues. V lost 4 bases and J lost 1; bases outside the gene matches: 3. Germline CDR1 SEHNR, CDR2 FQNEAQ (reference sequence). The chain's CDR3 is CASSSDRTQETQYF. Written as DNA, the CDR3 is TGTGCCAGCAGCTCGGACAGGACCCAAGAGACCCAGTACTTC.

This clone was recorded a few times. V and J are TRBV5-1 and TRBJ1-2; perhaps TRBD1 as D (6 bases). This CDR3 contains 15 residues. V lost 0 bases and J 5 bases, leaving 14 bases between the germline ends. In germline, CDR1 is SGHRS, CDR2 YFSETQ. The CDR3: CASSLAARGGYGYTF. The CDR3 DNA reads as TGCGCCAGCAGCTTGGCCGCCAGGGGAGGGTATGGCTACACCTTC.

The chain carries TRBV28 and TRBJ1-3; D gene ambiguous. The germline CDR1 and CDR2 sequences are MDHEN and SYDVKM. V was shortened by 0 bases and J by 4 bases, with 10 bases between the two germline ends. The CDR3 runs 15 residues. CDR3 region: CASSLWTPGGNTIYF. Here the CDR3 DNA reads TGTGCCAGCAGTTTATGGACACCGGGGGGAAACACCATATATTTT.

This clone came up once. The V call is TRBV18, the J call TRBJ1-2; D is uncertain. Per the germline V gene, CDR1 is KGHSH and CDR2 is LQKENI. The CDR3 is 14 residues long. The germline V and J ends were trimmed by 5 bases and 6 bases, with 16 bases remaining between them. CDR3 in amino acids: CASSTTTPVDGYTF. CDR3 in DNA: TGTGCCAGCTCAACGACTACCCCGGTCGATGGCTACACCTTC.

This clone was recorded a few times. The CDR3: CASSFWGRDTQYF. The CDR3 DNA is TGCGCCAGCAGCTTTTGGGGGCGGGATACGCAGTATTTT. The J gene is TRBJ2-3, the V gene TRBV5-1; maybe TRBD1 (6 bases). In germline, CDR1 is SGHRS, CDR2 YFSETQ. With 2 bases removed from V and 6 bases from J, the gap between germline ends came to 10 bases. The CDR3 is 13 amino acids. Using reference TRBV5-1 and TRBJ2-3 for the parts outside the CDR3, the full variable domain is KAGVTQTPRYLIKTRGQQVTLSCSPISGHRSVSWYQQTPGQGLQFLFEYFSETQRNKGNFPGRFSGRQFSNSRSEMNVSTLELGDSALYLCASSFWGRDTQYFGPGTRLTVL.

J is TRBJ2-1 and V is TRBV28; D uncertain. Germline values: CDR1 MDHEN, CDR2 SYDVKM. V gave up 3 bases and J gave up 8 bases, with 5 bases separating them. The CDR3 spans 11 residues. CDR3 sequence: CASSFSYEQFF. In DNA form, the CDR3 reads TGTGCCAGCAGTTTCTCCTATGAGCAGTTCTTC. Using reference TRBV28 and TRBJ2-1 for the parts outside the CDR3, the full variable domain is DVKVTQSSRYLVKRTGEKVFLECVQDMDHENMFWYRQDPGLGLRLIYFSYDVKMKEKGDIPEGYSVSREKKERFSLILESASTNQTSMYLCASSFSYEQFFGPGTRLTVL.